The clone carrying this TCR beta chain was counted a few times. This sample was included in a study of blood T cell repertoires in COVID-19. About the research overall: COVID-19 samples, acute and convalescent, were from the United States, Italy and Spain. PBMCs, B-cell-depleted T cells, or T cells were the source of the cDNA or gDNA that made up the material.

In the study's own analysis: Amplified reference gene primers provided the basis for estimating nucleated cell counts. Using immunoSEQ multiplex PCR, the repertoire was profiled, and TCRdb retains in-frame clones only, with some absent. Clonal size and the V and J genes are those of that table, whereas D and trimming came from the DNA. Of 20,000 to 30,000 clones listed, approximately 94% were seen once; the top ten hold more than 4%. The CDR3 totals 20 residues. Germline V lookup: CDR1 KGHSH, CDR2 LQKENI. Germline trimming cut 3 bases from V and 4 bases from J; bases unmatched to any gene: 20. The chain links TRBV18 to TRBJ2-3, with TRBD1 matching 9 bases. The TCR comes from a woman aged 50 to 65 with active COVID-19. The sequencing sample was made of peripheral blood. CDR3 DNA: TGTGCCAGCTCACCCCCCCAGGGGACAGGGTCCCCTGCCGGGGCAGATACGCAGTATTTT. Amino acids: CASSPPQGTGSPAGADTQYF.